This T cell receptor beta chain was sequenced for a study of radiotherapy plus CTLA-4 blockade in lung cancer. Study-wide background: Objective responses were documented in roughly 20% of patients, with disease control in around 30%.

As for this clone: Its antigen is not known.

Here immunoSEQ multiplex PCR was the method, and the copy in TCRdb shows in-frame clones only, minus some. The data show more than 40,000 clones, 70% to 90% seen once. Study-level points and caveats: Tumor-origin TCR clones grew in blood after radiotherapy plus ipilimumab.

CDR3 length: 19 amino acids. V shed 7 bases and J 2 bases; nucleotides not matched to a gene: 18. Per the germline V gene, CDR1 is LNHDA and CDR2 is SQIVND (reference sequence). The chain links TRBV19 to TRBJ2-3; 10 bases line up with TRBD2. The sequencing used peripheral blood, collected from a patient treated with radiotherapy plus ipilimumab. This TCR was recovered from a human donor with non-small cell lung cancer whose response to radiotherapy plus ipilimumab could not be evaluated. The CDR3 nucleotides read TGTGCCAGTACCCCGATTCCCGGGACTAGCGTTTTCCACACAGATACGCAGTATTTT. As protein: CASTPIPGTSVFHTDTQYF. Combining the CDR3 with reference TRBV19 and TRBJ2-3 gives the whole variable domain DGGITQSPKYLFRKEGQNVTLSCEQNLNHDAMYWYRQDPGQGLRLIYYSQIVNDFQKGDIAEGYSVSREKKESFPLTVTSAQKNPTAFYLCASTPIPGTSVFHTDTQYFGPGTRLTVL.